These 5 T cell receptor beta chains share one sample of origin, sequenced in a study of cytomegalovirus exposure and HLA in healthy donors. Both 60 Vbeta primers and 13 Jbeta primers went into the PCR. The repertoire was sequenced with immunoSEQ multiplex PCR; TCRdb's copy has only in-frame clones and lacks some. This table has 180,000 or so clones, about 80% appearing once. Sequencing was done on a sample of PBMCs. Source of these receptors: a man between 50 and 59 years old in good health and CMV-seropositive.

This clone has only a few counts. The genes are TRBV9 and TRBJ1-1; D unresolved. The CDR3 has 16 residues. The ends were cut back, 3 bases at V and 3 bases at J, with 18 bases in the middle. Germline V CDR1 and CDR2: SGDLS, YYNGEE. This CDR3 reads CASSAKTGISHTEAFF. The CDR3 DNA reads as TGTGCCAGCAGCGCCAAAACGGGGATCTCTCACACTGAAGCTTTCTTT. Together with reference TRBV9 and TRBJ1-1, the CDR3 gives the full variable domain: DSGVTQTPKHLITATGQRVTLRCSPRSGDLSVYWYQQSLDQGLQFLIQYYNGEERAKGNILERFSAQQFPDLHSELNLSSLELGDSALYFCASSAKTGISHTEAFFGQGTRLTVV.

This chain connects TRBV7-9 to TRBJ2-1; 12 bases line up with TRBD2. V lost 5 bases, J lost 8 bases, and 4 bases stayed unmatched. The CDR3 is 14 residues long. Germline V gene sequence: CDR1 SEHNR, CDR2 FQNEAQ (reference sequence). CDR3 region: CASSPWTSGDEQFF. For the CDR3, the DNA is TGTGCCAGCAGCCCATGGACTAGCGGGGATGAGCAGTTCTTC.

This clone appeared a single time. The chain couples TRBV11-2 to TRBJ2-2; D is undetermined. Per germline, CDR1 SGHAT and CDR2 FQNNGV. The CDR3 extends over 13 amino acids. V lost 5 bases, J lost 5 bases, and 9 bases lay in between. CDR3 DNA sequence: TGTGCCAGCAGCCCCGGGTGGACCGGGGAGCTGTTTTTT. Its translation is CASSPGWTGELFF.

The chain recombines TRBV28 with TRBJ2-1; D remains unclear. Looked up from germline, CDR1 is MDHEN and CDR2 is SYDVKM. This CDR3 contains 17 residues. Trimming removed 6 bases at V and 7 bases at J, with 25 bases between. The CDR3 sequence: CASSSSLENVAGNEQFF. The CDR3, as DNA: TGTGCCAGCAGCTCCTCCCTAGAGAACGTGGCTGGGAATGAGCAGTTCTTC.

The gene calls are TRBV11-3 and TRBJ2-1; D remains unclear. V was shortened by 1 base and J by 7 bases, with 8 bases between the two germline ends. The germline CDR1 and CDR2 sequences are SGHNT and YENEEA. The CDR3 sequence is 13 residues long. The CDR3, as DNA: TGTGCCAGCAGCTTAGGACTTGGGAATGAGCAGTTCTTC. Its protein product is CASSLGLGNEQFF.